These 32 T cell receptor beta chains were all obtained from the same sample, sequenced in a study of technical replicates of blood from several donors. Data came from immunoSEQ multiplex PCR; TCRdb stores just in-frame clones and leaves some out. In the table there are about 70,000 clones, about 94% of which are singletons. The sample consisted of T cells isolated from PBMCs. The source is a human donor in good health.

The CDR3 DNA reads TGTGCCAGCTCACCACTTACTAGCGGTTCCTACAATGAGCAGTTCTTC. It specifies CASSPLTSGSYNEQFF. This chain connects TRBV18 to TRBJ2-1, with 8 bases that match TRBD2. Germline CDR1 is KGHSH and CDR2 is LQKENI. With 1 base clipped from V and 1 base from J, the junction kept 3 bases outside the gene matches. The CDR3 length is 16 residues. The complete variable domain, with remaining parts taken from reference TRBV18 and TRBJ2-1, reads NAGVMQNPRHLVRRRGQEARLRCSPMKGHSHVYWYRQLPEEGLKFMVYLQKENIIDESGMPKERFSAEFPKEGPSILRIQQVVRGDSAAYFCASSPLTSGSYNEQFFGPGTRLTVL.

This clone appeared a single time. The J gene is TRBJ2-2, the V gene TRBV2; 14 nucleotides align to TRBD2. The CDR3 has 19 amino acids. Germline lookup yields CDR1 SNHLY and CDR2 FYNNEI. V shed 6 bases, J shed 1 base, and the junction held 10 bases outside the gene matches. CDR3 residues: CASSWPGLAGEGNTGELFF. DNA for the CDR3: TGTGCCAGCAGCTGGCCGGGACTAGCGGGAGAGGGGAACACCGGGGAGCTGTTTTTT. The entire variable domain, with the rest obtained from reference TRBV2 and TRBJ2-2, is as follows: EPEVTQTPSHQVTQMGQEVILRCVPISNHLYFYWYRQILGQKVEFLVSFYNNEISEKSEIFDDQFSVERPDGSNFTLKIRSTKLEDSAMYFCASSWPGLAGEGNTGELFFGEGSRLTVL.

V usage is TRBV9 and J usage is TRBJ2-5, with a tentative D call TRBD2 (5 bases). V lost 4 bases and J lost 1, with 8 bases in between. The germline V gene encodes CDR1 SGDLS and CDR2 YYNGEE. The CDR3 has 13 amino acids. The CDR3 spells CASSPLAQETQYF. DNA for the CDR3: TGTGCCAGCAGCCCCCTAGCCCAAGAGACCCAGTACTTC.

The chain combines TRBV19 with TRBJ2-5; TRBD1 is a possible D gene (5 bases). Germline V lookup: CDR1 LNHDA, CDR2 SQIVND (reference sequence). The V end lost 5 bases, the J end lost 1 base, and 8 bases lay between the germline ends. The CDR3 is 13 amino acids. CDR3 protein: CASSGAVQETQYF. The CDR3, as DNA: TGTGCCAGTAGTGGGGCGGTCCAAGAGACCCAGTACTTC.

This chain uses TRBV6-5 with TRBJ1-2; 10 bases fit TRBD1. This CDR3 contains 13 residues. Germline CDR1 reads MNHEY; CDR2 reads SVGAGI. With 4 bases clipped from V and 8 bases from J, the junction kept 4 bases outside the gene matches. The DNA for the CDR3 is TGTGCCAGCAGTTGGGGACAGGGGCTCGGCTACACCTTC. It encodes CASSWGQGLGYTF.

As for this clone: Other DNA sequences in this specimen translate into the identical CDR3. In nucleotides, the CDR3 is TGTGCCAGCAGTTACTCTGGAGGAACGGGAGAGACCCAGTACTTC. Its protein product is CASSYSGGTGETQYF. The chain links TRBV6-5 to TRBJ2-5, with D perhaps TRBD2 (5 bases). Germline CDR1 and CDR2: MNHEY and SVGAGI. V was trimmed by 0 bases and J by 4 bases, leaving 12 bases between them. The CDR3 loop spans 15 amino acids.

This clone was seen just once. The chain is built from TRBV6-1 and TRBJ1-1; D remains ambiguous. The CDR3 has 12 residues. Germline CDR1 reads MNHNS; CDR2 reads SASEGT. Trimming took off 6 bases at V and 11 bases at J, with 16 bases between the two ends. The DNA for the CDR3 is TGTGCCAGCAGGGCGAACACGCAGAGGGCTTTCTTT. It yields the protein CASRANTQRAFF.

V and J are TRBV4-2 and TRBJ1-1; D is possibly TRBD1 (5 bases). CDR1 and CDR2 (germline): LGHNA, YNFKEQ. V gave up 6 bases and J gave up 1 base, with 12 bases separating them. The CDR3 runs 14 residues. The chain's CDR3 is CASSLTGGNTEAFF. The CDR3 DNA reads TGTGCCAGCAGTCTAACCGGGGGGAACACTGAAGCTTTCTTT.

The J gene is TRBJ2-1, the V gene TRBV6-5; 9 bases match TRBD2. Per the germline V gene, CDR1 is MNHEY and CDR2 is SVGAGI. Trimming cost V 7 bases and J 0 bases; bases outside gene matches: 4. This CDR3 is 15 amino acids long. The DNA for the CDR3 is TGTGCCAGCAAGAGGACTAGCGACTCCTACAATGAGCAGTTCTTC. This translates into CASKRTSDSYNEQFF.

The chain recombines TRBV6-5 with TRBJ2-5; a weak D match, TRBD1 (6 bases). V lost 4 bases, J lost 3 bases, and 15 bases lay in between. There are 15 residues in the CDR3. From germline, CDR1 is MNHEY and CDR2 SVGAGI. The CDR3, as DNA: TGTGCCAGCAGTTTAAGCAACCGACAGGAAGAGACCCAGTACTTC. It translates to CASSLSNRQEETQYF.

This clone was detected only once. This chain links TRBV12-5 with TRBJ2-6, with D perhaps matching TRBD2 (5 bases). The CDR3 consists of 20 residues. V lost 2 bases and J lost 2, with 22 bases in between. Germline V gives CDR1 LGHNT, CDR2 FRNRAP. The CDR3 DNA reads TGTGCTAGTGGTTTGCTTCTTGATGAGGGAATTATTACTGGGGCCAACGTCCTGACTTTC. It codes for CASGLLLDEGIITGANVLTF.

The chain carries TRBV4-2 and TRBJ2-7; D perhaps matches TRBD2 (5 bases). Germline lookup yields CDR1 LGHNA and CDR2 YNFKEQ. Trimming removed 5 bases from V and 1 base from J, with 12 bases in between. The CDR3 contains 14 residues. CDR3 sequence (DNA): TGTGCCAGCAGCAGGGAGCTAGGTTCCTACGAGCAGTACTTC. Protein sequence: CASSRELGSYEQYF.

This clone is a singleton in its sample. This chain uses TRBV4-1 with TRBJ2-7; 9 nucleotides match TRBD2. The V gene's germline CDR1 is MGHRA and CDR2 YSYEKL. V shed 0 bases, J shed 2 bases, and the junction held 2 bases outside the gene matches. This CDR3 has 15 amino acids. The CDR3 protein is CASSQEPSGTYEQYF. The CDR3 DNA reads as TGCGCCAGCAGCCAAGAGCCTAGCGGGACCTACGAGCAGTACTTC.

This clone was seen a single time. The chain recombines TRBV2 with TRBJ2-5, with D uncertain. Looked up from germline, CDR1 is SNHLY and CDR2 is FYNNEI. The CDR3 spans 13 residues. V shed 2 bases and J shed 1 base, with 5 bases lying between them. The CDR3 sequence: CASSERVQETQYF. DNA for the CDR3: TGTGCCAGCAGTGAACGGGTCCAAGAGACCCAGTACTTC.

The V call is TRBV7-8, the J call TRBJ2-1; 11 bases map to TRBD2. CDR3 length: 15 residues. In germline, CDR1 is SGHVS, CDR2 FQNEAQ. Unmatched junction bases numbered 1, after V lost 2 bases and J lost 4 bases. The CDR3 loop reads CASSLLAGGYNEQFF. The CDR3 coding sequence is TGTGCCAGCAGCTTACTAGCGGGAGGTTACAATGAGCAGTTCTTC. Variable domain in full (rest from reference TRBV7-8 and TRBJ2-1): GAGVSQSPRYKVAKRGQDVALRCDPISGHVSLFWYQQALGQGPEFLTYFQNEAQLDKSGLPSDRFFAERPEGSVSTLKIQRTQQEDSAVYLCASSLLAGGYNEQFFGPGTRLTVL.

CDR3 bases: TGTGCCAGCTCCAGGGAGGCCTACGAGCAGTACTTC. Translation: CASSREAYEQYF. The chain combines TRBV18 with TRBJ2-7, with a tentative D call TRBD2 (6 bases). Germline V gene data show CDR1 as KGHSH and CDR2 as LQKENI. Deletions cut 6 bases from V and 2 bases from J, with 8 bases between. The CDR3 is 12 amino acids.

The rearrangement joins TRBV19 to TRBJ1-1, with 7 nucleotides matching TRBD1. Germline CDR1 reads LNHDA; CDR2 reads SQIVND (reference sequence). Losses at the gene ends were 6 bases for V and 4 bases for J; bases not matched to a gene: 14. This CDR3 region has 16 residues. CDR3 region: CASSLRQGSSPTEAFF. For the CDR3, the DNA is TGTGCCAGTAGCCTCAGACAGGGTTCCTCCCCCACTGAAGCTTTCTTT.

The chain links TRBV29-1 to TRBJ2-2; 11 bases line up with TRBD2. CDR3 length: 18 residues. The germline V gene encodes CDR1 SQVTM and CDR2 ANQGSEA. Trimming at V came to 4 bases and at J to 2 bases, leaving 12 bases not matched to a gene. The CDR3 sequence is CSVARLAGLGGNTGELFF. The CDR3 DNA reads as TGCAGCGTTGCACGACTAGCGGGACTAGGCGGAAACACCGGGGAGCTGTTTTTT.

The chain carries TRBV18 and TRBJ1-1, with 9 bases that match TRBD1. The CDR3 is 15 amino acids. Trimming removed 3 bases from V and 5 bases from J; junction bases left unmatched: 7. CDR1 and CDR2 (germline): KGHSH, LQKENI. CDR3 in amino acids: CASSPSRQGVTEAFF. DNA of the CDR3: TGTGCCAGCTCACCTTCGCGACAGGGGGTTACTGAAGCTTTCTTT. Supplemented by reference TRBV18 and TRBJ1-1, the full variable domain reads NAGVMQNPRHLVRRRGQEARLRCSPMKGHSHVYWYRQLPEEGLKFMVYLQKENIIDESGMPKERFSAEFPKEGPSILRIQQVVRGDSAAYFCASSPSRQGVTEAFFGQGTRLTVV.

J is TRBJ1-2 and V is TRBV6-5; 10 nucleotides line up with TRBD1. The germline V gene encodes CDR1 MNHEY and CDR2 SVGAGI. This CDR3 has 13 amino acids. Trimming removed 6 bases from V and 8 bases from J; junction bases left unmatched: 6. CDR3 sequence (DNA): TGTGCCAGCAGGGGACAGGGGATAGGAGGCTACACCTTC. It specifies CASRGQGIGGYTF.

The CDR3 DNA is TGTGCTATGACCGGGACAACGTTTGAAAAACTGTTTTTT. This gives the protein CAMTGTTFEKLFF. The chain employs TRBV2 and TRBJ1-4; possible D gene TRBD1, 6 bases. The CDR3 runs to 13 residues. Germline values: CDR1 SNHLY, CDR2 FYNNEI. The full variable domain, its missing parts supplied by reference TRBV2 and TRBJ1-4, is EPEVTQTPSHQVTQMGQEVILRCVPISNHLYFYWYRQILGQKVEFLVSFYNNEISEKSEIFDDQFSVERPDGSNFTLKIRSTKLEDSAMYFCAMTGTTFEKLFFGSGTQLSVL.

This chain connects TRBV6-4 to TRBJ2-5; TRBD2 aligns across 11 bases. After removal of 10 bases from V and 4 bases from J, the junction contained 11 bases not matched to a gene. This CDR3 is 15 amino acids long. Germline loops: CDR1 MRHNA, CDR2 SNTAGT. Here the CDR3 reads CATYSGRALGETQYF. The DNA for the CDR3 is TGTGCCACCTATAGCGGGAGGGCCTTGGGAGAGACCCAGTACTTC.

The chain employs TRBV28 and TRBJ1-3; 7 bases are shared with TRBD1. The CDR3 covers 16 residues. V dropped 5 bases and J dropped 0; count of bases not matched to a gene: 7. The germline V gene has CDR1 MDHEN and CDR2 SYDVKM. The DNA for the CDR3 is TGTGCCAGCAGTGGGGGACAGCCTTTCTCTGGAAACACCATATATTTT. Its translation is CASSGGQPFSGNTIYF.

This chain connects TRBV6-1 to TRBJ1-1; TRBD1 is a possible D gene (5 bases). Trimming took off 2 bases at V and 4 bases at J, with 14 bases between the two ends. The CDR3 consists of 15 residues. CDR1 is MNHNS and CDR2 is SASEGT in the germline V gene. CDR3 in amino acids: CASSETGVGGTEAFF. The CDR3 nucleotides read TGTGCCAGCAGTGAAACCGGAGTGGGGGGCACTGAAGCTTTCTTT.

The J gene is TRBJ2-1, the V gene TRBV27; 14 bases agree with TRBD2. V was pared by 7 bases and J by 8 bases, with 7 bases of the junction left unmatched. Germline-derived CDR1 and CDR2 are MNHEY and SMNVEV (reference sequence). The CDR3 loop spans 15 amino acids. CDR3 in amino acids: CASTQGTSGSDEQFF. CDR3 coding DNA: TGTGCCAGCACCCAAGGGACTAGCGGGAGTGATGAGCAGTTCTTC.

CDR3 sequence: CASSLAGRYEQYF. CDR3 nucleotides: TGTGCCAGCAGCCTAGCTGGTAGGTACGAGCAGTACTTC. This chain joins TRBV27 and TRBJ2-7; D perhaps matches TRBD2 (5 bases). The ends were cut back, 6 bases at V and 4 bases at J, with 13 bases in the middle. The germline gives CDR1 MNHEY, CDR2 SMNVEV (reference sequence). The CDR3 is made up of 13 amino acids.

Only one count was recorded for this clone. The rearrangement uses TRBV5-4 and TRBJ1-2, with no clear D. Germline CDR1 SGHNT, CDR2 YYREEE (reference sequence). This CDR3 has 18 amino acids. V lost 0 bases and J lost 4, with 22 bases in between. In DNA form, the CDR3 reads TGTGCCAGCAGCTTGGTTTTCGGAGGGCCCCCAACTGTCTATGGCTACACCTTC. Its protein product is CASSLVFGGPPTVYGYTF.

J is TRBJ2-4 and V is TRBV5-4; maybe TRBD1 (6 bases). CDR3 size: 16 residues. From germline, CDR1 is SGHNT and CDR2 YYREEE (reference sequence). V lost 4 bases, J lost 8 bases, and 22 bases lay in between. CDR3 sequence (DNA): TGTGCCAGCAGCCCGAGTGGTAGGGGGTTGGGAGACATTCAGTACTTC. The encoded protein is CASSPSGRGLGDIQYF.

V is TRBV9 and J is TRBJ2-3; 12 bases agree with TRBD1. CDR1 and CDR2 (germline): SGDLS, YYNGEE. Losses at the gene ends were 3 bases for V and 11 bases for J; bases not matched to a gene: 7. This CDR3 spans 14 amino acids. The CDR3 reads CASSEGQGAVGQYF. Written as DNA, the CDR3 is TGTGCCAGCAGCGAGGGACAGGGGGCGGTTGGGCAGTATTTT.

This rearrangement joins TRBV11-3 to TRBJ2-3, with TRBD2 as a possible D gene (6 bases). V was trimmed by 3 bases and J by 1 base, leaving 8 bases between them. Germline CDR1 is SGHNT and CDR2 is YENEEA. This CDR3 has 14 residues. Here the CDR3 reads CASSFLAGTDTQYF. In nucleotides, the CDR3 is TGTGCCAGCAGCTTTTTAGCGGGCACAGATACGCAGTATTTT.

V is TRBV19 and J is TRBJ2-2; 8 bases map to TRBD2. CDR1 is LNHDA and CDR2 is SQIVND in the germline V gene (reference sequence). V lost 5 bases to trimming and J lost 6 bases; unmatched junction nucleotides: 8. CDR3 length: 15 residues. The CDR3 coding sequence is TGTGCCAGTAGTGGGACTAGTGGTAGTCCCGGGGAGCTGTTTTTT. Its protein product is CASSGTSGSPGELFF.

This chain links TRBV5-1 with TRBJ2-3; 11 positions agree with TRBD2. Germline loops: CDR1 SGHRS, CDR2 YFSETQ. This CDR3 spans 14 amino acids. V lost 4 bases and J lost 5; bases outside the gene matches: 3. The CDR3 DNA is TGCGCCAGCAGCCCGGGACTAGCGGTAGATACGCAGTATTTT. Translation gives CASSPGLAVDTQYF. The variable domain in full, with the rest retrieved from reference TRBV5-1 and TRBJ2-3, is KAGVTQTPRYLIKTRGQQVTLSCSPISGHRSVSWYQQTPGQGLQFLFEYFSETQRNKGNFPGRFSGRQFSNSRSEMNVSTLELGDSALYLCASSPGLAVDTQYFGPGTRLTVL.